The 4 T cell receptor beta chains given below trace back to one sample, sequenced in a study of cytomegalovirus exposure and HLA in healthy donors listed by TCRdb under 2017. The method was the immunoSEQ multiplex PCR assay. A mixture of 60 forward primers for TCR Vbeta segments and 13 reverse primers for TCR Jbeta segments was used in the multiplex PCR. TCRdb holds this immuneACCESS table with in-frame rearrangements only. Some clones are missing; in checked studies, unresolved V genes explain under half, and the rest has no known cause. For this sample, the table gives 75,000 to 85,000 clones. The ten largest make up 3.5% to 4% of the sample. Sequenced material: PBMCs. The receptors originated from a man between 18 and 29 years old in good health and CMV-seropositive.

The chain couples TRBV5-4 to TRBJ2-7; D is perhaps TRBD2 (5 bases). Germline assignment: CDR1 SGHNT and CDR2 YYREEE (reference sequence). This CDR3 has 12 residues. V gave up 5 bases and J gave up 4 bases, with 10 bases separating them. CDR3 bases: TGTGCCAGCAGTTTACTAGGATACGAGCAGTACTTC. It codes for CASSLLGYEQYF.

This rearrangement joins TRBV6-1 to TRBJ1-2; D call uncertain. The CDR3 is 13 residues long. Germline assignment: CDR1 MNHNS and CDR2 SASEGT. The ends were cut back, 7 bases at V and 6 bases at J, with 15 bases in the middle. CDR3 amino acids: CASNLFIGNGYTF. The CDR3 nucleotides read TGTGCCAGCAATCTATTCATCGGGAATGGCTACACCTTC.

The J gene is TRBJ2-7, the V gene TRBV27; a possible D gene is TRBD1 (5 bases). The CDR3 length is 13 residues. The ends were cut back, 5 bases at V and 2 bases at J, with 10 bases in the middle. Germline CDR1 reads MNHEY; CDR2 reads SMNVEV (reference sequence). The DNA for the CDR3 is TGTGCCAGCAGTCCCCAGGGAACCTACGAGCAGTACTTC. Residues: CASSPQGTYEQYF.

CDR3 amino acids: CASSSGVVGEKLFF. In nucleotides, the CDR3 is TGTGCCAGCAGTTCAGGGGTTGTTGGTGAAAAACTGTTTTTT. V gene TRBV7-9 combines with J gene TRBJ1-4, with TRBD1 as a possible D gene (6 bases). The V end was cut by 6 bases, the J end by 7 bases, with 15 bases between. The CDR3 sequence is 14 residues long. Per the germline V gene, CDR1 is SEHNR and CDR2 is FQNEAQ (reference sequence).